A few counts support the clone carrying this T cell receptor (beta chain). Its target is unknown. CDR3 size: 18 residues. The V end was cut by 5 bases, the J end by 0 bases, with 17 bases between. The germline gives CDR1 MNHNS, CDR2 SASEGT. The data derive from a study of T cells in Graves' hyperthyroidism and ophthalmopathy. Whole-study results and caveats: Researchers report that a 13 V-J model separated ophthalmopathy from stable hyperthyroidism.

From RNA transcripts, TCR beta CDR3 regions were amplified. Researchers ran a first-round RT-PCR on the TCR CDR3 using the HTBI primer set. TCRdb analysed the multiplex PCR reads with MiXCR anew, one entry per CDR3 protein. The table lists hundreds of thousands of distinct CDR3 sequences, less than 20% of them singletons. The study based diagnoses on clinical symptoms, serum thyroxine and TRAb, thyroid ultrasound and orbital computed tomography. The chain combines TRBV6-1 with TRBJ2-6; TRBD1 is a possible D gene (7 bases). Sequenced material: blood. The source of this sequence is a woman between 18 and 29 years old with Graves' hyperthyroidism. The DNA for the CDR3 is TGTGCCAGCAGTCCTCAGGGGGGCGCGGGCTCTGGGGCCAACGTCCTGACTTTC. Protein sequence: CASSPQGGAGSGANVLTF.